The 26 T cell receptor beta chains below come from one sample, sequenced in a study of neurological immune-mediated disorders. MiXCR, run by TCRdb on the 5' RACE reads, gives a single entry per CDR3 protein. The data show about 50,000 distinct CDR3 sequences, around 3.3% seen once. The sequenced sample was PBMCs. These TCRs come from a man aged 40-49 years with multiple sclerosis.

This clonotype occurred many times. J is TRBJ2-1 and V is TRBV20-1; 11 positions agree with TRBD2. CDR3 length equals 14 residues. V trimming: 6 bases; J trimming: 8 bases; junction bases outside the gene matches: 9. The germline gives CDR1 DFQATT, CDR2 SNEGSKA (reference sequence). The CDR3 loop is CSARLAGIGDEQFF. DNA for the CDR3: TGCAGTGCCAGACTAGCGGGGATTGGGGATGAGCAGTTCTTC.

In this sample, this clonotype turned up many times. The genes are TRBV6-2 or TRBV6-3 and TRBJ2-3; 10 nucleotides align to TRBD2. J was trimmed by 8 bases and V by 6 bases; bases with no gene match: 11. The V gene's germline CDR1 is MNHEY and CDR2 SVGEGT. This CDR3 contains 15 residues. The CDR3 nucleotides are TGTGCCAGCAGACTAAGCGGGGGGGCCATCGGTACGCAGTATTTT. Protein: CASRLSGGAIGTQYF.

This clonotype was counted at least ten times. The chain uses TRBV9 and TRBJ2-1; TRBD2 aligns across 11 bases. V shed 4 bases, J shed 10 bases, and the junction held 4 bases outside the gene matches. This CDR3 contains 13 residues. Per the germline V gene, CDR1 is SGDLS and CDR2 is YYNGEE. The CDR3 sequence is CASSTGTSGEQFF. In DNA form, the CDR3 reads TGTGCCAGCAGCACTGGGACTAGCGGAGAGCAGTTCTTC.

This clonotype was seen repeatedly, ten times or more. The V and J genes are TRBV7-9 and TRBJ2-4, with a weak D call TRBD1 (5 bases). V was clipped by 5 bases and J by 6 bases, with 14 bases between them. The CDR3 spans 14 residues. The V gene's germline CDR1 is SEHNR and CDR2 FQNEAQ (reference sequence). The CDR3 region has the DNA TGTGCCAGCAGCCCTCCAACCCAGGGAAACATTCAGTACTTC. Its translation is CASSPPTQGNIQYF.

This clonotype was found many times. This chain joins TRBV6-5 and TRBJ1-5; possible D gene TRBD1, 5 bases. Looked up from germline, CDR1 is MNHEY and CDR2 is SVGAGI. There are 15 residues in the CDR3. Trimming removed 6 bases from V and 0 bases from J, with 12 bases in between. CDR3 DNA: TGTGCCAGCAGCCGACAGTCCTATAGCAATCAGCCCCAGCATTTT. Amino acid sequence: CASSRQSYSNQPQHF.

This clonotype came up many times. The CDR3 nucleotides read TGCAGTGCTAGGCAGGGGGCATATAGCACTGAAGCTTTCTTT. This translates into CSARQGAYSTEAFF. V and J are TRBV20-1 and TRBJ1-1; 8 nucleotides align to TRBD1. This CDR3 has 14 residues. The germline CDR1 and CDR2 sequences are DFQATT and SNEGSKA (reference sequence). The trim removed 3 bases at V and 4 bases at J, leaving 7 bases unmatched.

This clonotype was observed at least ten times. The chain joins TRBV5-5 to TRBJ2-1; D perhaps matches TRBD1 (5 bases). The CDR3 has 15 residues. Germline CDR1 and CDR2: SGHKS and YYEKEE (reference sequence). V was pared by 4 bases and J by 3 bases, with 14 bases between. The CDR3 sequence: CASSTGLGLYNEQFF. DNA for the CDR3: TGTGCCAGCAGCACTGGTCTGGGGCTCTACAATGAGCAGTTCTTC.

Many counts were recorded for this clonotype. V and J are TRBV6-6 and TRBJ1-5, with a possible D match to TRBD1 (5 bases). Germline CDR1 MNHNY, CDR2 SVGAGI (reference sequence). The CDR3 sequence is 16 residues long. The V end was cut by 0 bases, the J end by 0 bases, with 9 bases between. CDR3 sequence reads: CASSYSGGDSNQPQHF. The CDR3 DNA reads as TGTGCCAGCAGTTACTCAGGAGGGGATAGCAATCAGCCCCAGCATTTT.

This clonotype has at least ten counts. This chain uses TRBV6-6 with TRBJ1-1; 10 nucleotides match TRBD1. The J segment lost 8 bases and the V segment lost 5 bases, leaving 8 bases of the junction unmatched. CDR3 length: 14 amino acids. CDR1 is MNHNY and CDR2 is SVGAGI in the germline V gene (reference sequence). This CDR3 is CASSDTPGQGEAFF. The CDR3 DNA reads as TGTGCCAGCAGTGACACACCGGGACAGGGGGAAGCTTTCTTT.

This clonotype was observed at least ten times. The gene calls are TRBV5-6 and TRBJ1-5; 7 bases map to TRBD1. The CDR3 loop spans 13 amino acids. From germline, CDR1 is SGHDT and CDR2 YYEEEE. V lost 4 bases, J lost 7 bases, and 5 bases stayed unmatched. CDR3 region: CASSPGGGQPQHF. DNA for the CDR3: TGTGCCAGCAGCCCAGGGGGTGGACAGCCCCAGCATTTT.

In this sample, this clonotype turned up many times. For the CDR3, the DNA is TGTGCCAGCAGCTTCCTCGTAACGCAAAAGGGCTATGGCTACACCTTC. This encodes CASSFLVTQKGYGYTF. V is TRBV3-1 and J is TRBJ1-2; D is unclear. Trimming shortened V by 5 bases and J by 4 bases, and 20 bases separated the two germline ends. From germline, CDR1 is LGHDT and CDR2 YNNKEL (reference sequence). The CDR3 has 16 amino acids. Looking up the rest from reference TRBV3-1 and TRBJ1-2 gives the full variable domain: DTAVSQTPKYLVTQMGNDKSIKCEQNLGHDTMYWYKQDSKKFLKIMFSYNNKELIINETVPNRFSPKSPDKAHLNLHINSLELGDSAVYFCASSFLVTQKGYGYTFGSGTRLTVV.

Turning to this clonotype: A read error may explain this, as a much larger clone is one base away. The rearrangement links TRBV20-1 to TRBJ2-3, with TRBD1 matching 9 bases. The CDR3 spans 15 residues. Per germline, CDR1 DFQATT and CDR2 SNEGSKA (reference sequence). V lost 5 bases to trimming and J lost 7 bases; unmatched junction nucleotides: 13. In DNA form, the CDR3 reads TGCAGTGCTGGGGCGAGGACAGGGGAGACATATACGCAGTATTTT. This codes for CSAGARTGETYTQYF.

At least ten counts were recorded for this clonotype. This sequence joins TRBV21-1 and TRBJ2-2; TRBD1, the table's D call, was not compared with the DNA. TRBV21-1 is flagged as a pseudogene. The CDR3 length is 19 residues. CDR3 in amino acids: CASSKQVDAGTGDPGELFF. In DNA form, the CDR3 reads TGTGCCAGCAGCAAACAGGTAGACGCCGGGACAGGTGACCCTGGGGAGCTGTTTTTT.

This clonotype was counted at least ten times. V is TRBV5-1 and J is TRBJ2-7; no clear D gene. Looked up from germline, CDR1 is SGHRS and CDR2 is YFSETQ. This CDR3 has 14 residues. V dropped 0 bases and J dropped 0 bases, with 7 bases sitting between them. The CDR3, as DNA: TGCGCCAGCAGCTTGGATCTGAGCTCCTACGAGCAGTACTTC. It encodes CASSLDLSSYEQYF. The full variable domain, with the rest looked up from reference TRBV5-1 and TRBJ2-7, is KAGVTQTPRYLIKTRGQQVTLSCSPISGHRSVSWYQQTPGQGLQFLFEYFSETQRNKGNFPGRFSGRQFSNSRSEMNVSTLELGDSALYLCASSLDLSSYEQYFGPGTRLTVT.

This clonotype has a count of ten or more. The chain is built from TRBV5-1 and TRBJ2-1, with 9 bases fitting TRBD2. Germline CDR1 reads SGHRS; CDR2 reads YFSETQ. V was clipped by 0 bases and J by 3 bases; unmatched bases: 1. The CDR3 runs 15 residues. The DNA of the CDR3 is TGCGCCAGCAGCTTGGGTAGCGGGGGCTACAATGAGCAGTTCTTC. Amino acids: CASSLGSGGYNEQFF.

This clonotype was detected ten times or more. V gene TRBV5-4 combines with J gene TRBJ2-6; D not certain. Trimming removed 5 bases at V and 4 bases at J, with 7 bases between. This CDR3 has 13 residues. Germline CDR1 is SGHNT and CDR2 is YYREEE (reference sequence). The DNA of the CDR3 is TGTGCCAGCAGAGTCGGGGGGGCCAACGTCCTGACTTTC. Protein: CASRVGGANVLTF.

This clonotype was seen only a few times. The chain recombines TRBV20-1 with TRBJ2-3; 7 bases align to TRBD1. The CDR3 spans 16 residues. After removal of 0 bases from V and 3 bases from J, the junction contained 9 bases not matched to a gene. Germline-derived CDR1 and CDR2 are DFQATT and SNEGSKA (reference sequence). The CDR3 loop is CSARDQLRGRTDTQYF. CDR3 in DNA: TGCAGTGCTAGAGATCAGCTAAGGGGGCGGACAGATACGCAGTATTTT.

The table lists this clonotype with many counts. This sequence joins TRBV13 and TRBJ1-2; 8 bases agree with TRBD1. The CDR3 sequence is 15 residues long. Germline CDR1 is PRHDT and CDR2 is FYEKMQ (reference sequence). Trimming at V came to 4 bases and at J to 7 bases, leaving 11 bases not matched to a gene. For the CDR3, the DNA is TGTGCCAGCAGCTCCTTGACAGGGGAGCGGGGTGGCTACACCTTC. Its translation: CASSSLTGERGGYTF.

The table lists this clonotype with many counts. The chain employs TRBV5-1 and TRBJ2-1; a possible D gene is TRBD1 (6 bases). Germline V gene lookup returns CDR1 SGHRS and CDR2 YFSETQ. There are 15 residues in the CDR3. Trimming stripped 3 bases from V and 0 bases from J, with 10 bases between. The DNA for the CDR3 is TGCGCCAGCAGCTGGGGGCAGAGCTCCTACAATGAGCAGTTCTTC. It yields the protein CASSWGQSSYNEQFF.

A note on this clonotype: One end of the junction does not line up with germline, which may come from a read error. The DNA of the CDR3 is TGCGCCAGCAGCCGGGAGGGACACGATAGCAATCAGCCCCAGAATTTT. This sequence encodes CASSREGHDSNQPQNF. V usage is TRBV4-1 and J usage is TRBJ1-5; TRBD1 is a possible D gene (6 bases). This CDR3 comprises 16 residues. The germline V gene encodes CDR1 MGHRA and CDR2 YSYEKL.

This clonotype was counted at least ten times. In DNA form, the CDR3 reads TGTGCCAGCAGTCCCCGGGACAGAATGTGGGGCTACACCTTC. Protein product: CASSPRDRMWGYTF. J is TRBJ1-2 and V is TRBV27; 7 bases match TRBD1. This CDR3 has 14 amino acids. Per the germline V gene, CDR1 is MNHEY and CDR2 is SMNVEV (reference sequence). With V trimmed by 5 bases and J by 8 bases, 11 bases remained unmatched.

This clonotype was seen ten or more times. The J gene is TRBJ1-5, the V gene TRBV10-2; D unclear. V lost 3 bases and J 7 bases, leaving 7 bases between the germline ends. The germline gives CDR1 WSHSY, CDR2 SAAADI. The CDR3 has 12 residues. The CDR3 reads CASSDPEQPQHF. The DNA for the CDR3 is TGCGCCAGCAGTGACCCGGAACAGCCCCAGCATTTT.

This clonotype was observed many times. The chain uses TRBV6-6 and TRBJ2-2; D is uncertain. CDR1 and CDR2 from the germline V gene are MNHNY and SVGAGI (reference sequence). Trimming removed 2 bases at V and 6 bases at J, with 7 bases between. The CDR3 is 13 residues long. The CDR3 coding sequence is TGTGCCAGCAGTTACACCGCGTCCGGGGAGCTGTTTTTT. Translating gives CASSYTASGELFF.

The gene calls are TRBV4-1 and TRBJ2-3; D may correspond to TRBD1 or TRBD2 (5 bases each). Germline V gene sequence: CDR1 MGHRA, CDR2 YSYEKL. Trimming stripped 5 bases from V and 6 bases from J, with 15 bases between. The CDR3 is made up of 14 amino acids. Here the CDR3 reads CASSTREKGDTQYF. The CDR3 nucleotides are TGCGCCAGCAGCACCCGGGAAAAGGGGGATACGCAGTATTTT.

The chain is built from TRBV29-1 and TRBJ2-7, with D unresolved. This CDR3 contains 13 residues. The germline V gene has CDR1 SQVTM and CDR2 ANQGSEA. V was shortened by 6 bases and J by 3 bases, with 15 bases between the two germline ends. The CDR3 spells CSVRGTQSYEQYF. The CDR3 coding sequence is TGCAGCGTACGAGGAACTCAGAGCTACGAGCAGTACTTC.

This clonotype was detected many times. The junction and the germline gene differ at one end; a read error may be behind it. The rearrangement joins TRBV20-1 to TRBJ1-5; 8 bases line up with TRBD1. Germline CDR1 and CDR2: DFQATT and SNEGSKA (reference sequence). This CDR3 has 14 amino acids. For the CDR3, the DNA is TGCAGTGCTAGAGAGGCAGGGGGCGGTCAGCCCCAGAATTTT. Translation gives CSAREAGGGQPQNF.